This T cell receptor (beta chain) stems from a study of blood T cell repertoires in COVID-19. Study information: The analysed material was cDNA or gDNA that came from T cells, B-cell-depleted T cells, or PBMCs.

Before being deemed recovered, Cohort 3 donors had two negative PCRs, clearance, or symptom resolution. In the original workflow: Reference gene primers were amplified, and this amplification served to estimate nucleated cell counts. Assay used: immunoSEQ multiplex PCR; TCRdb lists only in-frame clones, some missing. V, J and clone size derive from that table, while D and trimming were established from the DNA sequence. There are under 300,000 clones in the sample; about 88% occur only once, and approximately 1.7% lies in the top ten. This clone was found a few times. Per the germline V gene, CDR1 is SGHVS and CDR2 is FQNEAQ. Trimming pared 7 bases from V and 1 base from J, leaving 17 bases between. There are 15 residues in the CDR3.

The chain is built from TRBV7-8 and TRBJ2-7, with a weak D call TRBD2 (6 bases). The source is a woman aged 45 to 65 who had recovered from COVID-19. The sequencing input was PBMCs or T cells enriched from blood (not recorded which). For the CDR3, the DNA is TGTGCCAGCACCCCCCGGGGAGGAAGTTCCTACGAGCAGTACTTC. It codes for CASTPRGGSSYEQYF.